This T cell receptor (beta chain) was identified during a study of CD8 T cells in ankylosing spondylitis. Trimming took off 5 bases at V and 5 bases at J, with 15 bases between the two ends. The CDR3 consists of 15 residues. One entry per CDR3 protein, called by TCRdb with MiXCR from the 5' RACE reads. This sample has roughly 180,000 distinct CDR3 sequences, with 13% found just once. Only a few counts were recorded for this clonotype. The source of this sequence is a male donor with ankylosing spondylitis or in good health (not recorded which). The material sequenced was blood, either unsorted or a sorted T cell fraction (not recorded which). The rearrangement links TRBV12-3 or TRBV12-4 to TRBJ2-2; a possible D gene is TRBD1 (5 bases). CDR3 region: CASSNPGPVTGELFF. In nucleotides, the CDR3 is TGTGCCAGCAGTAACCCAGGGCCGGTAACCGGGGAGCTGTTTTTT.